The 5 T cell receptor beta chains given below trace back to one sample, sequenced in a study of blood T cell repertoires in COVID-19. The data were produced by immunoSEQ multiplex PCR, yet TCRdb's version contains in-frame clones alone and is incomplete. Among roughly 150,000 clones listed, approximately 80% were seen once. The material sequenced was PBMCs or T cells enriched from blood (not recorded which). These receptors were taken from a man aged 65 to 79 who had been exposed to COVID-19.

This rearrangement joins TRBV28 to TRBJ1-5; D is possibly TRBD1 (6 bases). Trimming shortened V by 3 bases and J by 7 bases, and 13 bases separated the two germline ends. The CDR3 loop spans 14 amino acids. The germline V gene encodes CDR1 MDHEN and CDR2 SYDVKM. CDR3 nucleotide sequence: TGTGCCAGCAGTTTTAGTGCAGGGGCGCAGCCCCAGCATTTT. Translated, it gives CASSFSAGAQPQHF.

This chain connects TRBV28 to TRBJ1-5; TRBD1 matches at 8 bases. Looked up from germline, CDR1 is MDHEN and CDR2 is SYDVKM. CDR3 length: 14 amino acids. Trimming cost V 5 bases and J 6 bases; bases outside gene matches: 6. The CDR3 here is CASSPDRVGQPQHF. The CDR3 coding sequence is TGTGCCAGCAGTCCGGACAGGGTAGGTCAGCCCCAGCATTTT.

The CDR3 reads CASSWTGLETDTQYF. The CDR3 region has the DNA TGCGCCAGCAGCTGGACAGGGTTGGAGACAGATACGCAGTATTTT. The V call is TRBV5-1, the J call TRBJ2-3, with 8 bases matching TRBD1. The germline V gene encodes CDR1 SGHRS and CDR2 YFSETQ. CDR3 length: 15 residues. V was clipped by 3 bases and J by 3 bases; unmatched bases: 6.

This clone was recorded once. V usage is TRBV10-3 and J usage is TRBJ2-1, with D uncertain. The CDR3 extends over 12 amino acids. Germline CDR1 and CDR2: ENHRY and SYGVKD. Trimming removed 2 bases from V and 5 bases from J, with 4 bases in between. This chain's CDR3 is CAISERDNEQFF. As DNA, the CDR3 is TGTGCCATCAGTGAGCGTGACAATGAGCAGTTCTTC.

The chain employs TRBV4-3 and TRBJ2-1; D not certain. Germline-derived CDR1 and CDR2 are LGHNA and YSLEER. This CDR3 is built from 15 residues. V was pared by 0 bases and J by 5 bases, with 11 bases between. In nucleotides, the CDR3 is TGCGCCAGCAGCCAAGAACATGGGCAAGACAATGAGCAGTTCTTC. This codes for CASSQEHGQDNEQFF.